This T cell receptor (beta chain) was captured in a study of human T cells and chemical hapten exposure. Whole-study findings and limits: Those TCRs sitting above 1 in 1000 frequency stayed the same with DPC sensitization. The study found expanded TCRs formed significantly more large CDR3 similarity clusters than controls.

Original processing notes: Samples had a median of around 94,000 TCRs, ranging roughly 20,000 to 700,000. TCRdb processed the RACE reads anew with MiXCR; each CDR3 protein has one entry. TCRdb, rather than the study authors, made the V and J calls. The data hold tens of thousands of distinct CDR3 sequences, with around 7% observed a single time. Noted time point: pre-sensitization, week 0. Specified treatment: therapeutic diphenylcyclopropenone sensitization with weekly scalp DPC. Donation of samples came from alopecia patients who were 18 to 70 years old and suitable for DPC. CDR3 length: 15 residues. In germline, CDR1 is MGHRA, CDR2 YSYEKL. V shed 4 bases and J 4 bases; nucleotides not matched to a gene: 3. Turning to this clonotype: Its specificity is not known.

The rearrangement links TRBV4-1 to TRBJ2-5, with 13 nucleotides matching TRBD2. The sample was whole blood, taken in connection with sensitization to the hapten diphenylcyclopropenone (DPC). The TCR comes from a woman in her 30s with alopecia areata. Some clones in this sample may be carry-over from other donors' samples. The CDR3 loop is CASSPLAGGLETQYF. CDR3 nucleotides: TGCGCCAGCAGCCCACTAGCGGGGGGGCTAGAGACCCAGTACTTC.